Shown below are 18 T cell receptor beta chains from a single sample sequenced in a study of cytomegalovirus exposure and HLA in healthy donors. Primers: 60 Vbeta forward and 13 Jbeta reverse. Libraries were prepared by immunoSEQ multiplex PCR; TCRdb keeps only in-frame clonotypes and omits some of them. This table holds 90,000 to 150,000 clones. Sequenced sample: PBMCs. The receptors were sampled from a man between 18 and 35 years old in good health and CMV-seronegative.

This sequence joins TRBV19 and TRBJ2-3; D is unclear. The CDR3 runs to 13 residues. The V and J ends lost 3 bases and 4 bases respectively, with 8 bases between them. Germline CDR1 and CDR2: LNHDA and SQIVND (reference sequence). The CDR3 coding sequence is TGTGCCAGTAGTATGATCATAGCAGATACGCAGTATTTT. It encodes CASSMIIADTQYF. Full variable domain (remainder filled in from reference TRBV19 and TRBJ2-3): DGGITQSPKYLFRKEGQNVTLSCEQNLNHDAMYWYRQDPGQGLRLIYYSQIVNDFQKGDIAEGYSVSREKKESFPLTVTSAQKNPTAFYLCASSMIIADTQYFGPGTRLTVL.

The chain has TRBV5-8 and TRBJ2-2; the match to TRBD2 covers 7 bases. Trimming removed 0 bases from V and 8 bases from J; junction bases left unmatched: 10. The CDR3 is 16 amino acids. The germline V gene has CDR1 SGHTS and CDR2 YDEGEE. The CDR3 is CASSLAGGSKRGELFF. The DNA of the CDR3 is TGTGCCAGCAGCTTGGCTGGCGGGAGTAAGAGGGGGGAGCTGTTTTTT.

The chain joins TRBV19 to TRBJ1-6; possible D gene TRBD1, 6 bases. This CDR3 comprises 13 residues. Between the trimmed V and J ends, which lost 7 bases and 7 bases, there was a span of 11 bases. The germline V gene encodes CDR1 LNHDA and CDR2 SQIVND (reference sequence). The CDR3 reads CASIKGVNSPLHF. The CDR3 DNA reads TGTGCCAGTATCAAGGGGGTGAATTCACCCCTCCACTTT. The full variable domain, in which reference TRBV19 and TRBJ1-6 provide the parts outside the CDR3, is DGGITQSPKYLFRKEGQNVTLSCEQNLNHDAMYWYRQDPGQGLRLIYYSQIVNDFQKGDIAEGYSVSREKKESFPLTVTSAQKNPTAFYLCASIKGVNSPLHFGNGTRLTVT.

The V and J genes are TRBV30 and TRBJ2-6, with 7 bases that match TRBD1. With 3 bases clipped from V and 2 bases from J, the junction kept 7 bases outside the gene matches. CDR3 length: 16 residues. From germline, CDR1 is GTSNPN and CDR2 SVGIG (reference sequence). DNA of the CDR3: TGTGCCTGGAGCCCTACAGGGGCCACTGGGGCCAACGTCCTGACTTTC. Translation gives CAWSPTGATGANVLTF.

V and J are TRBV7-2 and TRBJ1-2; D gene uncertain. The germline V gene encodes CDR1 SGHTA and CDR2 FQGNSA. Deletions cut 5 bases from V and 4 bases from J, with 11 bases between. The CDR3 length is 13 residues. The CDR3 protein is CASSQTRLYGYTF. In DNA form, the CDR3 reads TGTGCCAGCAGCCAGACAAGGCTCTATGGCTACACCTTC.

V usage is TRBV5-1 and J usage is TRBJ2-2; no reliable D call. Germline lookup yields CDR1 SGHRS and CDR2 YFSETQ. The germline V and J ends were trimmed by 1 base and 5 bases, with 6 bases remaining between them. The CDR3 consists of 13 residues. CDR3 residues: CASSLIMTGELFF. Written as DNA, the CDR3 is TGCGCCAGCAGCTTGATAATGACCGGGGAGCTGTTTTTT.

This chain links TRBV28 with TRBJ1-5, with 7 nucleotides matching TRBD1. The CDR3 length is 14 residues. Germline CDR1 reads MDHEN; CDR2 reads SYDVKM. Unmatched junction bases numbered 7, after V lost 7 bases and J lost 4 bases. CDR3 sequence reads: CASIWTGANQPQHF. The CDR3 DNA is TGTGCCAGCATCTGGACAGGCGCTAATCAGCCCCAGCATTTT.

J is TRBJ2-7 and V is TRBV5-1; 8 bases align to TRBD1. The CDR3 has 14 amino acids. J was trimmed by 3 bases and V by 0 bases; bases with no gene match: 2. Germline V gene lookup returns CDR1 SGHRS and CDR2 YFSETQ. The CDR3 protein is CASSLGQGIYEQYF. CDR3 in DNA: TGCGCCAGCAGCTTGGGACAGGGGATCTACGAGCAGTACTTC.

The chain employs TRBV6-5 and TRBJ1-6; tentatively, D is TRBD1 (5 bases). The V end was cut by 2 bases, the J end by 8 bases, with 13 bases between. The germline V gene encodes CDR1 MNHEY and CDR2 SVGAGI. The length of the CDR3 is 15 residues. This CDR3 is CASSYAPGEDSPLHF. In nucleotides, the CDR3 is TGTGCCAGCAGTTACGCCCCGGGGGAGGATTCACCCCTCCACTTT.

The genes are TRBV7-6 and TRBJ2-1, with D tentatively TRBD1 (6 bases). CDR3 length: 17 residues. Germline-derived CDR1 and CDR2 are SGHVS and FNYEAQ. Trimming pared 4 bases from V and 0 bases from J, leaving 16 bases between. The chain's CDR3 is CASSSMGAQGSYNEQFF. As DNA, the CDR3 is TGTGCCAGCAGCTCCATGGGGGCCCAGGGCTCCTACAATGAGCAGTTCTTC.

The chain couples TRBV9 to TRBJ1-1; 9 nucleotides line up with TRBD1. Germline V lookup: CDR1 SGDLS, CDR2 YYNGEE. The CDR3 spans 17 residues. V dropped 3 bases and J dropped 3; count of bases not matched to a gene: 12. The CDR3 nucleotides are TGTGCCAGCAGCGCCGGGACAGGGTTAGATGTACACACTGAAGCTTTCTTT. Protein: CASSAGTGLDVHTEAFF.

The V gene is TRBV5-1, the J gene TRBJ2-1; 7 nucleotides match TRBD1. Germline CDR1 SGHRS, CDR2 YFSETQ. The CDR3 length is 15 residues. After removal of 4 bases from V and 7 bases from J, the junction contained 11 bases not matched to a gene. The CDR3 nucleotides are TGCGCCAGCAGCCGATTTAGGGACAGTACTAATGAGCAGTTCTTC. This translates into CASSRFRDSTNEQFF.

The chain carries TRBV7-8 and TRBJ2-5; TRBD1 matches at 9 bases. The CDR3 runs 15 residues. Germline CDR1 is SGHVS and CDR2 is FQNEAQ. Losses at the gene ends were 4 bases for V and 2 bases for J; bases not matched to a gene: 5. CDR3 region: CASSSDRGYQETQYF. In DNA, the CDR3 is TGTGCCAGCAGCTCCGACAGGGGGTATCAAGAGACCCAGTACTTC.

The V gene is TRBV27, the J gene TRBJ2-5, with D tentatively TRBD2 (6 bases). The J call may not be correct, given that the DNA end is closer to TRBJ2-7. The CDR3 sequence is 15 residues long. The germline CDR1 and CDR2 sequences are MNHEY and SMNVEV (reference sequence). As DNA, the CDR3 is TGTGCCAGCAGTCCCTGGTACGGGAGCTTCTACGAGCAGTACTTC. Protein: CASSPWYGSFYEQYF.

The V and J genes are TRBV7-8 and TRBJ1-5; D may be TRBD1 (6 bases). The CDR3 consists of 14 residues. V was clipped by 4 bases and J by 3 bases, with 10 bases between them. Germline V lookup: CDR1 SGHVS, CDR2 FQNEAQ. CDR3 protein: CASSSDSFNQPQHF. As DNA, the CDR3 is TGTGCCAGCAGCTCGGACAGCTTCAATCAGCCCCAGCATTTT.

V and J are TRBV6-6 and TRBJ1-2, with D tentatively TRBD1 (5 bases). Trimming took off 2 bases at V and 6 bases at J, with 19 bases between the two ends. CDR3 size: 16 residues. Germline V CDR1 and CDR2: MNHNY, SVGAGI (reference sequence). Written as DNA, the CDR3 is TGTGCCAGCAGTTACCTTCGGGGAGGGGAGGGCAATGGCTACACCTTC. Translating it yields CASSYLRGGEGNGYTF.

This chain links TRBV19 with TRBJ1-4; D is unresolved. Germline CDR1 is LNHDA and CDR2 is SQIVND (reference sequence). V lost 7 bases to trimming and J lost 0 bases, with 9 bases between them. The CDR3 length is 14 residues. Here the CDR3 reads CASTNRATNEKLFF. The CDR3 DNA sequence: TGTGCCAGTACCAATAGAGCAACTAATGAAAAACTGTTTTTT. Based on the CDR3 plus reference TRBV19 and TRBJ1-4, the full variable domain is DGGITQSPKYLFRKEGQNVTLSCEQNLNHDAMYWYRQDPGQGLRLIYYSQIVNDFQKGDIAEGYSVSREKKESFPLTVTSAQKNPTAFYLCASTNRATNEKLFFGSGTQLSVL.

The genes are TRBV9 and TRBJ2-7, with 13 bases lining up with TRBD2. Germline V gene sequence: CDR1 SGDLS, CDR2 YYNGEE. The CDR3 length is 15 residues. V was clipped by 4 bases and J by 3 bases; unmatched bases: 4. In nucleotides, the CDR3 is TGTGCCAGCAGCCCGGGACTAGCGGGGAACTACGAGCAGTACTTC. Its translation is CASSPGLAGNYEQYF. Filled out from reference TRBV9 and TRBJ2-7, the complete variable domain reads DSGVTQTPKHLITATGQRVTLRCSPRSGDLSVYWYQQSLDQGLQFLIQYYNGEERAKGNILERFSAQQFPDLHSELNLSSLELGDSALYFCASSPGLAGNYEQYFGPGTRLTVT.